The next 17 T cell receptor beta chains were all read from a single sample in a study of shared clonotypes between healthy human individuals. Sequenced by immunoSEQ multiplex PCR; TCRdb stores in-frame clones only, minus some. This table has under 2,500,000 clones, approximately 94% appearing once. The sequencing sample was made of naive CD4+ T cells sorted from blood. Subset given: CD45RA+ positively selected. The origin of the receptors is a man younger than 35 in good health.

Points on this clone: Other DNA sequences in the sample encode the same CDR3. The V and J genes are TRBV6-5 and TRBJ1-5, with TRBD1 as a possible D gene (5 bases). The V end was cut by 0 bases, the J end by 2 bases, with 8 bases between. The length of the CDR3 is 15 residues. Germline V lookup: CDR1 MNHEY, CDR2 SVGAGI. CDR3 nucleotide sequence: TGTGCCAGCAGTTACTCGTCGACAGGCAATCAGCCCCAGCATTTT. Its protein product is CASSYSSTGNQPQHF.

The V call is TRBV21-1, the J call TRBJ2-2; the D call TRBD2 from the table was never checked on the DNA. TRBV21-1 is classified as a pseudogene. This CDR3 is built from 17 residues. CDR3: CASSARTSSTNTGELFF. CDR3 bases: TGTGCCAGCAGCGCACGAACTAGCAGTACGAACACCGGGGAGCTGTTTTTT.

Regarding this clone: The same CDR3 is also encoded by other DNA sequences in this sample. The CDR3 is CASSETSGSTDTQYF. The CDR3 bases are TGTGCCAGTAGCGAGACTAGCGGAAGCACAGATACGCAGTATTTT. The rearrangement uses TRBV19 and TRBJ2-3, with 9 bases fitting TRBD2. Germline V gene lookup returns CDR1 LNHDA and CDR2 SQIVND (reference sequence). With 6 bases clipped from V and 0 bases from J, the junction kept 4 bases outside the gene matches. This CDR3 has 15 amino acids.

The chain employs TRBV5-4 and TRBJ2-7; D unresolved. Trimming removed 1 base at V and 0 bases at J, with 8 bases between. From germline, CDR1 is SGHNT and CDR2 YYREEE (reference sequence). This CDR3 comprises 14 residues. The DNA of the CDR3 is TGTGCCAGCAGCTTGAATTCCGGCTCCTACGAGCAGTACTTC. This codes for CASSLNSGSYEQYF.

The chain employs TRBV6-1 and TRBJ1-5; D is ambiguous. The germline gives CDR1 MNHNS, CDR2 SASEGT. Trimming shortened V by 1 base and J by 9 bases, and 13 bases separated the two germline ends. CDR3 length equals 14 residues. CDR3 amino acids: CASSEGPAKLPQHF. CDR3 in DNA: TGTGCCAGCAGTGAAGGCCCAGCCAAATTGCCCCAGCATTTT.

V usage is TRBV23-1 and J usage is TRBJ1-5; D possibly corresponds to TRBD1 (6 bases). TRBV23-1 is annotated as an ORF whose role is uncertain. This CDR3 comprises 13 residues. With 1 base removed from V and 7 bases from J, the gap between germline ends came to 8 bases. CDR3 DNA: TGCGCCAGCAGTCAATATGGGGGCCAGCCCCAGCATTTT. It is translated as CASSQYGGQPQHF.

This chain joins TRBV28 and TRBJ1-5, with 7 bases lining up with TRBD1. V shed 5 bases and J 4 bases; nucleotides not matched to a gene: 11. The length of the CDR3 is 16 residues. Per germline, CDR1 MDHEN and CDR2 SYDVKM. The CDR3 coding sequence is TGTGCCAGCAGTCTCCCCCCAGACAGGGCAAATCAGCCCCAGCATTTT. Translated: CASSLPPDRANQPQHF.

The gene calls are TRBV7-8 and TRBJ2-1; 8 bases map to TRBD2. The J segment lost 4 bases and the V segment lost 6 bases, leaving 5 bases of the junction unmatched. The CDR3 runs to 14 residues. Germline values: CDR1 SGHVS, CDR2 FQNEAQ. The CDR3 here is CASSLTGGYNEQFF. The CDR3 DNA reads as TGTGCCAGCAGTTTAACGGGAGGGTACAATGAGCAGTTCTTC. The variable domain in full, with the rest retrieved from reference TRBV7-8 and TRBJ2-1, is GAGVSQSPRYKVAKRGQDVALRCDPISGHVSLFWYQQALGQGPEFLTYFQNEAQLDKSGLPSDRFFAERPEGSVSTLKIQRTQQEDSAVYLCASSLTGGYNEQFFGPGTRLTVL.

The chain couples TRBV7-8 to TRBJ1-3, with D perhaps matching TRBD1 (5 bases). The CDR3 has 15 amino acids. Germline V CDR1 and CDR2: SGHVS, FQNEAQ. V was clipped by 6 bases and J by 3 bases, with 15 bases between them. CDR3 protein: CASSIRGKDGNTIYF. The CDR3 DNA reads as TGTGCCAGCAGTATAAGGGGCAAGGATGGAAACACCATATATTTT. Drawing the rest from reference TRBV7-8 and TRBJ1-3, the complete variable domain is GAGVSQSPRYKVAKRGQDVALRCDPISGHVSLFWYQQALGQGPEFLTYFQNEAQLDKSGLPSDRFFAERPEGSVSTLKIQRTQQEDSAVYLCASSIRGKDGNTIYFGEGSWLTVV.

The chain links TRBV30 to TRBJ1-5, with TRBD1 identical over 7 bases. The junction had 5 bases not matched to a gene; V was cut back by 1 base and J by 5 bases. The CDR3 is made up of 14 amino acids. The V gene's germline CDR1 is GTSNPN and CDR2 SVGIG (reference sequence). CDR3 sequence: CAWSEQGRYQPQHF. CDR3 nucleotides: TGTGCCTGGAGTGAACAGGGGAGGTATCAGCCCCAGCATTTT.

This chain joins TRBV6-1 and TRBJ2-3; D is ambiguous. Trimming left V 8 bases short and J 2 bases short, with 8 bases between. The CDR3 is made up of 12 amino acids. Germline values: CDR1 MNHNS, CDR2 SASEGT. The DNA for the CDR3 is TGTGCCAGCCAGGCAAACACAGATACGCAGTATTTT. This sequence encodes CASQANTDTQYF.

The gene calls are TRBV6-6 and TRBJ2-3, with TRBD2 matching over 11 bases. Germline V gene lookup returns CDR1 MNHNY and CDR2 SVGAGI (reference sequence). V was pared by 4 bases and J by 1 base, with 1 base of the junction left unmatched. The CDR3 contains 15 residues. Here the CDR3 reads CASSLTSGGTDTQYF. The CDR3 region has the DNA TGTGCCAGCAGTTTGACTAGCGGGGGCACAGATACGCAGTATTTT.

The chain links TRBV10-1 to TRBJ1-1; D might be TRBD1 (5 bases). CDR3 length equals 13 residues. The germline gives CDR1 WNHNN, CDR2 SYGVQD (reference sequence). The V and J ends lost 5 bases and 5 bases respectively, with 12 bases between them. The CDR3 loop is CASSNSRDTEAFF. Here the CDR3 DNA reads TGCGCCAGCAGTAATAGCAGGGATACTGAAGCTTTCTTT.

V is TRBV5-1 and J is TRBJ2-6; D is undetermined. The CDR3 covers 14 residues. CDR1 SGHRS and CDR2 YFSETQ come from the germline V gene. Trimming took 7 bases from V and 1 from J, leaving 9 bases between them. The DNA of the CDR3 is TGCGCCAGCGAACTGGGATCTGGGGCCAACGTCCTGACTTTC. Amino acid sequence: CASELGSGANVLTF.

The genes are TRBV27 and TRBJ2-5; 7 bases align to TRBD1. The CDR3 covers 11 residues. The V gene's germline CDR1 is MNHEY and CDR2 SMNVEV (reference sequence). V was pared by 11 bases and J by 4 bases, with 4 bases of the junction left unmatched. CDR3 DNA sequence: TGTGCCGGCCACAGGGGAGAGACCCAGTACTTC. This sequence encodes CAGHRGETQYF.

The V call is TRBV6-6, the J call TRBJ2-7; D is perhaps TRBD2 (5 bases). V lost 0 bases and J 2 bases, leaving 11 bases between the germline ends. Germline-derived CDR1 and CDR2 are MNHNY and SVGAGI (reference sequence). The CDR3 sequence is 15 residues long. CDR3 protein: CASSYSWEPAYEQYF. The CDR3 DNA reads TGTGCCAGCAGTTACTCGTGGGAGCCTGCCTACGAGCAGTACTTC.

This rearrangement joins TRBV7-9 to TRBJ2-7; 12 nucleotides line up with TRBD2. This CDR3 is built from 15 residues. Trimming at V came to 3 bases and at J to 7 bases, leaving 7 bases not matched to a gene. The germline V gene encodes CDR1 SEHNR and CDR2 FQNEAQ (reference sequence). The CDR3 reads CASSLLAGGPREQYF. CDR3 DNA: TGTGCCAGCAGCTTGCTAGCGGGAGGGCCTCGGGAGCAGTACTTC.